This TCR beta chain was captured by sequencing in a study of CD4 T cells in relation to SARS-CoV-2 and coronaviruses. Turning to the study itself: ViraFEST: roughly 9-day antigen culture of PBMCs, then TCR beta CDR3 sequencing.

Unexposed donor CD4+ T cells date from about 2011-2018, before the COVID-19 pandemic. After about 10 days of culture, CD4+ T cells were isolated. Unexposed-donor CD4+ T cells were probed with SARS-CoV-2 S/N and four cold-coronavirus spikes, cells permitting. Each well had 1.5 million to 2.5 million PBMCs in 5% human AB serum with IL-2. The V and J ends lost 5 bases and 4 bases respectively, with 18 bases between them. The germline gives CDR1 LGHNA, CDR2 YSLEER. This CDR3 has 15 amino acids. Clones were read by immunoSEQ multiplex PCR, and TCRdb kept only the in-frame ones, dropping some. The sample includes just over 25,000 clones, roughly 76% of them seen just once. Concerning this clone itself: Its antigen remains unidentified.

J is TRBJ2-7 and V is TRBV4-3; the D gene is possibly TRBD1 (5 bases). This receptor was obtained from a human donor in good health. Sequences were obtained from CD4+ T cells from PBMCs, cultured in vitro. The CDR3 DNA reads as TGCGCCAGCAGCAGACAGTACAGTCCGATTTACGAGCAGTACTTC. This sequence encodes CASSRQYSPIYEQYF.